These 10 T cell receptor beta chains originate from one sample sequenced in a study of HIV-infected patients and healthy controls. cDNA was made from about 510 ng RNA using alpha and beta constant primers. Alpha and beta chain libraries were made separately by chain-specific third strand synthesis with multiplexing indices. TCRdb reanalysed the 5' RACE reads using MiXCR and keeps one entry per CDR3 protein. The sample includes approximately 11,000 distinct CDR3 sequences, less than 6.5% of them seen just once. All unsorted peripheral T cells were captured because whole blood was used without fractionation. Sequencing was done on a sample of blood. These receptors all come from an adult in good health.

This clonotype is categorized as medium-sized. J is TRBJ2-5 and V is TRBV20-1; the D is unclear. Deletions cut 3 bases from V and 4 bases from J, with 6 bases between. The germline V gene encodes CDR1 DFQATT and CDR2 SNEGSKA (reference sequence). The CDR3 totals 11 residues. The CDR3 reads CSARTGETQYF. DNA for the CDR3: TGCAGTGCTAGGACCGGAGAGACCCAGTACTTC.

The rearrangement uses TRBV6-5 and TRBJ2-7, with D tentatively TRBD1 (6 bases). V dropped 6 bases and J dropped 7 bases, with 22 bases sitting between them. This CDR3 spans 15 amino acids. CDR1 is MNHEY and CDR2 is SVGAGI in the germline V gene. For the CDR3, the DNA is TGTGCCAGCAGCGCTCTGGGGACACTCCTGAGAGAGCAGTACTTC. It encodes CASSALGTLLREQYF.

The table lists this clonotype with many counts. The gene calls are TRBV5-4 and TRBJ2-7; 7 bases fit TRBD2. V lost 3 bases and J lost 3; bases outside the gene matches: 0. Germline CDR1 SGHNT, CDR2 YYREEE (reference sequence). The CDR3 is 12 residues long. CDR3 loop: CASSSGGYEQYF. CDR3 sequence (DNA): TGTGCCAGCAGCTCGGGGGGCTACGAGCAGTACTTC.

By sample share, this clonotype is medium-sized. The chain joins TRBV6-2 or TRBV6-3 to TRBJ1-5; unclear D gene. The CDR3 covers 13 residues. From germline, CDR1 is MNHEY and CDR2 SVGEGT. With 2 bases removed from V and 0 bases from J, the gap between germline ends came to 2 bases. The CDR3 loop is CASSYGSNQPQHF. In DNA form, the CDR3 reads TGTGCCAGCAGTTACGGTAGCAATCAGCCCCAGCATTTT.

This clonotype was counted many times. The rearrangement joins TRBV7-2 to TRBJ1-4, with D perhaps TRBD1 (6 bases). Trimming pared 8 bases from V and 10 bases from J, leaving 17 bases between. CDR3 length equals 13 residues. The germline V gene has CDR1 SGHTA and CDR2 FQGNSA. The CDR3 region is CASRLPPGAKLFF. For the CDR3, the DNA is TGTGCCAGCCGCCTCCCTCCAGGGGCAAAACTGTTTTTT.

In its sample, this clonotype is medium-sized (0.01 to 0.1%). This chain links TRBV3-1 with TRBJ1-1; D uncertain. The germline V gene has CDR1 LGHDT and CDR2 YNNKEL (reference sequence). The CDR3 length is 13 residues. The V end lost 1 base, the J end lost 5 bases, and 8 bases lay between the germline ends. The CDR3 DNA reads TGTGCCAGCAGCCAAGTGTTGATGACTGAAGCTTTCTTT. It encodes CASSQVLMTEAFF.

This clonotype counts as medium-sized (0.01 to 0.1%). The chain employs TRBV12-5 and TRBJ2-7, with D perhaps matching TRBD1 or TRBD2 (5 bases each). The V end was cut by 0 bases, the J end by 3 bases, with 15 bases between. CDR3 size: 16 residues. Germline CDR1 LGHNT, CDR2 FRNRAP. CDR3 region: CASGLVLGTVSYEQYF. The CDR3 DNA is TGTGCTAGTGGTTTGGTACTCGGGACCGTGAGCTACGAGCAGTACTTC.

This clonotype was picked up many times. The J gene is TRBJ2-1, the V gene TRBV18; D is uncertain. The V end lost 2 bases, the J end lost 0 bases, and 8 bases lay between the germline ends. Germline lookup yields CDR1 KGHSH and CDR2 LQKENI. The CDR3 totals 15 residues. Written as DNA, the CDR3 is TGTGCCAGCTCACCAGAGTCGAGCTCCTACAATGAGCAGTTCTTC. Its translation: CASSPESSSYNEQFF.

This clonotype occurred many times. The chain uses TRBV24-1 and TRBJ1-4; D uncertain. This CDR3 has 13 amino acids. The germline CDR1 and CDR2 sequences are KGHDR and SFDVKD. With 9 bases removed from V and 7 bases from J, the gap between germline ends came to 14 bases. The CDR3 here is CATSGGIGEKLFF. The DNA for the CDR3 is TGTGCCACCTCAGGCGGGATCGGTGAAAAACTGTTTTTT.

In DNA form, the CDR3 reads TGTGCCAGCAGCTTGGGTCGGGGTGGATTTGACTATGGCTACACCTTC. This sequence encodes CASSLGRGGFDYGYTF. The genes are TRBV5-6 and TRBJ1-2; D is undetermined. The V end lost 0 bases, the J end lost 3 bases, and 15 bases lay between the germline ends. Germline loops: CDR1 SGHDT, CDR2 YYEEEE. The CDR3 is made up of 16 amino acids.